This entry lists 24 T cell receptor beta chains sequenced from one sample in a study of blood T cell repertoires in COVID-19. Only in-frame clones appear in the TCRdb table, and some are missing; sequencing was by immunoSEQ multiplex PCR. The repertoire has around 120,000 clones, roughly 85% of them found once; the top ten carry about 25%. The sequenced material came from peripheral blood. Receptors originate from a human donor in a cohort sampled during active COVID-19.

This chain joins TRBV3-1 (or the pseudogene TRBV3-2) and TRBJ1-5, with TRBD1 matching over 8 bases. V trimming: 6 bases; J trimming: 2 bases; junction bases outside the gene matches: 3. CDR3 size: 14 residues. The V gene's germline CDR1 is LGHDT and CDR2 YNNKEL (reference sequence). The CDR3 spells CASSDRGGNQPQHF. The CDR3 DNA reads as TGTGCCAGCAGTGACAGGGGAGGCAATCAGCCCCAGCATTTT.

The chain recombines TRBV2 with TRBJ2-5; 7 bases agree with TRBD2. Germline trimming cut 6 bases from V and 4 bases from J; bases unmatched to any gene: 8. Germline V gene sequence: CDR1 SNHLY, CDR2 FYNNEI. There are 14 residues in the CDR3. DNA for the CDR3: TGTGCCAGCAGCCGCGAGTGGGGGGGAGAGACCCAGTACTTC. It encodes CASSREWGGETQYF.

This clone has just one count. Within the sample, other DNA sequences also encode this same CDR3. This sequence joins TRBV28 and TRBJ2-5, with D unclear. V was pared by 5 bases and J by 3 bases, with 4 bases between. The CDR3 runs 11 residues. Germline V lookup: CDR1 MDHEN, CDR2 SYDVKM. The CDR3 nucleotides read TGTGCCAGCAGTCGTGAAGAGACCCAGTACTTC. Residues: CASSREETQYF.

This clone has just one count. The chain is built from TRBV30 and TRBJ2-7; perhaps TRBD1 as D (5 bases). The V gene's germline CDR1 is GTSNPN and CDR2 SVGIG (reference sequence). The CDR3 is made up of 13 amino acids. Trimming took off 4 bases at V and 2 bases at J, with 12 bases between the two ends. The CDR3 DNA reads TGTGCCTGGAAATCGCCAGGGACCTACGAGCAGTACTTC. It specifies CAWKSPGTYEQYF.

The chain employs TRBV28 and TRBJ1-5; maybe TRBD1 (5 bases). Trimming pared 4 bases from V and 6 bases from J, leaving 16 bases between. The CDR3 consists of 15 residues. Germline V gene sequence: CDR1 MDHEN, CDR2 SYDVKM. As DNA, the CDR3 is TGTGCCAGCAGTTCACCCGTCTCGGACATTCAGCCCCAGCATTTT. Translated, it gives CASSSPVSDIQPQHF.

The V and J genes are TRBV20-1 and TRBJ1-1; the D gene is possibly TRBD1 (6 bases). The V and J ends lost 5 bases and 11 bases respectively, with 12 bases between them. The germline CDR1 and CDR2 sequences are DFQATT and SNEGSKA (reference sequence). The CDR3 totals 10 residues. The CDR3 sequence is CSARTDVAFF. CDR3 coding DNA: TGCAGTGCTCGGACAGACGTGGCTTTCTTT.

This clone was detected a few times. The V call is TRBV11-3, the J call TRBJ2-1; 15 nucleotides align to TRBD2. The CDR3 is 16 amino acids. V dropped 5 bases and J dropped 6; count of bases not matched to a gene: 5. CDR1 and CDR2 (germline): SGHNT, YENEEA. This CDR3 reads CASSKGTSGRSNEQFF. The CDR3, as DNA: TGTGCCAGCAGCAAAGGGACTAGCGGGAGGTCCAATGAGCAGTTCTTC.

A remark on this clone: A much larger clone is a single base away; this may be a read error. The sample has other DNA sequences that encode this CDR3 too. The V call is TRBV7-9, the J call TRBJ2-1; 10 bases match TRBD1. This CDR3 spans 15 amino acids. Trimming cost V 3 bases and J 6 bases; bases outside gene matches: 5. The germline V gene encodes CDR1 SEHNR and CDR2 FQNEAQ (reference sequence). CDR3 bases: TGTGCCAGCAGCTTCGGACAGGGGGAAGGCAATGAGCAGTTCTTC. This sequence encodes CASSFGQGEGNEQFF.

V gene TRBV28 combines with J gene TRBJ2-5; 9 bases fit TRBD2. Per germline, CDR1 MDHEN and CDR2 SYDVKM. The CDR3 has 14 residues. Trimming removed 6 bases from V and 4 bases from J; junction bases left unmatched: 6. The CDR3 reads CASSSAGGRETQYF. The DNA for the CDR3 is TGTGCCAGCAGCTCGGCGGGGGGGAGAGAGACCCAGTACTTC. Filled out from reference TRBV28 and TRBJ2-5, the complete variable domain reads DVKVTQSSRYLVKRTGEKVFLECVQDMDHENMFWYRQDPGLGLRLIYFSYDVKMKEKGDIPEGYSVSREKKERFSLILESASTNQTSMYLCASSSAGGRETQYFGPGTRLLVL.

There are a few counts of this clone. The CDR3 loop is CASRDREEGYTF. The CDR3 bases are TGTGCCAGCAGGGACAGGGAAGAGGGCTACACCTTC. The chain carries TRBV19 and TRBJ1-2; 9 bases fit TRBD1. CDR1 and CDR2 (germline): LNHDA, SQIVND (reference sequence). J was trimmed by 8 bases and V by 9 bases; bases with no gene match: 7. The CDR3 covers 12 residues.

The chain recombines TRBV5-5 with TRBJ2-1, with 10 bases matching TRBD2. Germline trimming cut 4 bases from V and 1 base from J; bases unmatched to any gene: 8. The CDR3 is 17 amino acids. Germline V lookup: CDR1 SGHKS, CDR2 YYEKEE (reference sequence). As DNA, the CDR3 is TGTGCCAGCAGCCCAAGACTAGCGGGTGGATCCTACAATGAGCAGTTCTTC. Protein: CASSPRLAGGSYNEQFF. The full variable domain, rest sourced from reference TRBV5-5 and TRBJ2-1, is DAGVTQSPTHLIKTRGQQVTLRCSPISGHKSVSWYQQVLGQGPQFIFQYYEKEERGRGNFPDRFSARQFPNYSSELNVNALLLGDSALYLCASSPRLAGGSYNEQFFGPGTRLTVL.

This chain connects TRBV18 to TRBJ2-2; 7 nucleotides agree with TRBD2. With V trimmed by 3 bases and J by 5 bases, 9 bases remained unmatched. CDR3 length: 16 residues. CDR1 is KGHSH, CDR2 LQKENI, per germline. DNA for the CDR3: TGTGCCAGCTCACCGGACCGGGGGGAGCTTACCGGGGAGCTGTTTTTT. Amino acid sequence: CASSPDRGELTGELFF.

The chain is built from TRBV6-1 and TRBJ1-3; 7 nucleotides align to TRBD1. From germline, CDR1 is MNHNS and CDR2 SASEGT. The CDR3 sequence is 18 residues long. V lost 0 bases to trimming and J lost 0 bases; unmatched junction nucleotides: 8. CDR3 amino acids: CASSEAIGQVYSGNTIYF. DNA for the CDR3: TGTGCCAGCAGTGAAGCGATCGGACAGGTTTACTCTGGAAACACCATATATTTT.

The CDR3 DNA sequence: TGCGCCAGCAGCTTGGACGTCGGGGTGGGGGATACGCAGTATTTT. Translation gives CASSLDVGVGDTQYF. The V gene is TRBV5-1, the J gene TRBJ2-3; tentatively, D is TRBD2 (5 bases). Looked up from germline, CDR1 is SGHRS and CDR2 is YFSETQ. This CDR3 comprises 15 residues. Trimming took 0 bases from V and 6 from J, leaving 14 bases between them.

This rearrangement joins TRBV20-1 to TRBJ2-3, with 11 bases fitting TRBD2. This CDR3 has 15 residues. Germline V lookup: CDR1 DFQATT, CDR2 SNEGSKA (reference sequence). V dropped 3 bases and J dropped 7; count of bases not matched to a gene: 9. This chain's CDR3 is CSASPRVAGGNTQYF. In nucleotides, the CDR3 is TGCAGTGCTAGTCCCCGGGTAGCGGGGGGGAATACGCAGTATTTT.

This chain joins TRBV5-1 and TRBJ1-4, with a tentative D call TRBD1 (6 bases). V was trimmed by 0 bases and J by 4 bases, leaving 13 bases between them. CDR3 length: 16 amino acids. Germline CDR1 is SGHRS and CDR2 is YFSETQ. Here the CDR3 reads CASSLGPTGNNEKLFF. Written as DNA, the CDR3 is TGCGCCAGCAGCTTGGGGCCTACAGGGAATAATGAAAAACTGTTTTTT.

DNA for the CDR3: TGTGCCTGGAGTTTGAGTTTTGCGAACACTGAAGCTTTCTTT. This codes for CAWSLSFANTEAFF. The chain links TRBV30 to TRBJ1-1; D not certain. The CDR3 is made up of 14 amino acids. Looked up from germline, CDR1 is GTSNPN and CDR2 is SVGIG (reference sequence). Between the trimmed V and J ends, which lost 2 bases and 1 base, there was a span of 11 bases.

This clone has a single count. The V gene is TRBV29-1, the J gene TRBJ1-5; D remains unclear. Trimming took 7 bases from V and 6 from J, leaving 10 bases between them. Germline loops: CDR1 SQVTM, CDR2 ANQGSEA. This CDR3 is 11 amino acids long. The CDR3 region has the DNA TGCAGCGGACGGCTAGGTCAGCCCCAGCATTTT. This translates into CSGRLGQPQHF.

This clone was seen more than once but under ten times. V gene TRBV7-3 combines with J gene TRBJ2-2; D might be TRBD1 (6 bases). CDR3 length: 13 amino acids. Trimming cost V 6 bases and J 6 bases, with 11 bases left between them. The V gene's germline CDR1 is SGHTA and CDR2 FQGTGA. Here the CDR3 DNA reads TGTGCCAGCAGTTCACAGGGCCCCGGGGAGCTGTTTTTT. It yields the protein CASSSQGPGELFF.

V usage is TRBV6-2 or TRBV6-3 and J usage is TRBJ1-2, with 7 positions matching TRBD1. The CDR3 sequence is 15 residues long. Germline V gene lookup returns CDR1 MNHEY and CDR2 SVGEGT. V trimming: 6 bases; J trimming: 2 bases; junction bases outside the gene matches: 9. CDR3 sequence reads: CASSETTGRNYGYTF. CDR3 coding DNA: TGTGCCAGCAGCGAGACGACAGGGAGGAACTATGGCTACACCTTC.

CDR3 bases: TGTGCCTCCTCGACAGAAATGAACACTGAAGCTTTCTTT. Protein product: CASSTEMNTEAFF. The chain is built from TRBV30 and TRBJ1-1; a weak D match, TRBD1 (5 bases). There are 13 residues in the CDR3. The V gene lost 7 bases and the J gene lost 0 bases, with 12 bases spanning the gap. Germline V CDR1 and CDR2: GTSNPN, SVGIG (reference sequence).

The rearrangement links TRBV30 to TRBJ2-3; 8 nucleotides agree with TRBD2. J lost 0 bases, V lost 8 bases, and 13 bases had no gene match. The germline CDR1 and CDR2 sequences are GTSNPN and SVGIG (reference sequence). This CDR3 contains 16 residues. The CDR3 coding sequence is TGTGCCCTGATGACTAAGCGGGGGACCAGCACAGATACGCAGTATTTT. Translation: CALMTKRGTSTDTQYF.

The chain employs TRBV28 and TRBJ2-3; D might be TRBD1 (6 bases). CDR3 length: 16 amino acids. Trimming left V 5 bases short and J 0 bases short, with 15 bases between. CDR1 is MDHEN and CDR2 is SYDVKM in the germline V gene. The CDR3 DNA sequence: TGTGCCAGCAGTGGGTACAGGGTCGTTAGCACAGATACGCAGTATTTT. This translates into CASSGYRVVSTDTQYF.

V gene TRBV4-1 combines with J gene TRBJ1-4, with D possibly being TRBD1 (6 bases). Deletions cut 4 bases from V and 3 bases from J, with 15 bases between. The germline V gene encodes CDR1 MGHRA and CDR2 YSYEKL. The CDR3 has 16 amino acids. CDR3 bases: TGCGCCAGCAGCCTCGACAGGCCTCGGGCTAATGAAAAACTGTTTTTT. Translation: CASSLDRPRANEKLFF.